This T cell receptor (beta chain) was sequenced for a study of blood T cell repertoires in COVID-19. Study overall: Samples taken during acute and convalescent COVID-19 were collected in the United States, Italy and Spain. T cells, B-cell-depleted T cells, or PBMCs supplied cDNA or gDNA.

There are 15 residues in the CDR3. V lost 2 bases, J lost 2 bases, and 4 bases stayed unmatched. Germline V lookup: CDR1 LGHNA, CDR2 YSLEER. As processed by the authors: Researchers report that nucleated cell counts were estimated from reference gene primer amplification. The assay was immunoSEQ multiplex PCR, and TCRdb's table has in-frame clones only and misses some. V, J and clone size are those of that table, while D and trimming were read from the DNA. Here the sample spans tens of thousands of clones, roughly 92% being singletons. Sequencing used peripheral blood. This clonotype was obtained from a human donor in a cohort sampled during active COVID-19. The chain combines TRBV4-3 with TRBJ2-7, with 9 bases lining up with TRBD2. CDR3 sequence: CASSQKIAGAYEQYF. Written as DNA, the CDR3 is TGCGCCAGCAGCCAAAAAATAGCGGGAGCCTACGAGCAGTACTTC.